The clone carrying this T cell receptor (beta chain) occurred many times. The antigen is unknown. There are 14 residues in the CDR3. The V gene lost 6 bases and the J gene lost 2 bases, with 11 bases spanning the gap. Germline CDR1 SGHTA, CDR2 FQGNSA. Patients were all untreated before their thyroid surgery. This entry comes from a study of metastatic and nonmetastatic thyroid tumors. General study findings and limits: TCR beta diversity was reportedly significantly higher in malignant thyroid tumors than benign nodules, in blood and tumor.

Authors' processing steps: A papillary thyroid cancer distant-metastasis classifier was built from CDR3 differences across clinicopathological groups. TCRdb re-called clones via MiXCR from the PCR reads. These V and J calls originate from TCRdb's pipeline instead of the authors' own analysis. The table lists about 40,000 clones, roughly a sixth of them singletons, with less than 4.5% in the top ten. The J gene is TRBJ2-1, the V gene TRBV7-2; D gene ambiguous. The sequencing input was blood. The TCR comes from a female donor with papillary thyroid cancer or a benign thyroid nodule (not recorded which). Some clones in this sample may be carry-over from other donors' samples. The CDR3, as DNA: TGTGCCAGCAGAACCTCGGCTCCCTACAATGAGCAGTTCTTC. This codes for CASRTSAPYNEQFF. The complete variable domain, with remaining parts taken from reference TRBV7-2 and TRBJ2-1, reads GAGVSQSPSNKVTEKGKDVELRCDPISGHTALYWYRQSLGQGLEFLIYFQGNSAPDKSGLPSDRFSAERTGGSVSTLTIQRTQQEDSAVYLCASRTSAPYNEQFFGPGTRLTVL.